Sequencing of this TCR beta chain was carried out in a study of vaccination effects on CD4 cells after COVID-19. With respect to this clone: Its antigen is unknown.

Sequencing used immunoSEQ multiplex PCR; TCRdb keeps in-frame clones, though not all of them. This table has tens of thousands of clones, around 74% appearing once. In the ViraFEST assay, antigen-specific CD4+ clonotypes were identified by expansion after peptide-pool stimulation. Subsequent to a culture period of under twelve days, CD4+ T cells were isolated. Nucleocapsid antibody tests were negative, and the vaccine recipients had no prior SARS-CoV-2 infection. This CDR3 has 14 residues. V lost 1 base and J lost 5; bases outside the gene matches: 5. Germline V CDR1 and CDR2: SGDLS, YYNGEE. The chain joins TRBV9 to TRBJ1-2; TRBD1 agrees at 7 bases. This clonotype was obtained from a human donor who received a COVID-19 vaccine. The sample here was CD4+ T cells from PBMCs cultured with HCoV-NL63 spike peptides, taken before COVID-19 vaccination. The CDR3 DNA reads TGTGCCAGCAGCGTACAGGGGGGCCTGTATGGCTACACCTTC. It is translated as CASSVQGGLYGYTF.